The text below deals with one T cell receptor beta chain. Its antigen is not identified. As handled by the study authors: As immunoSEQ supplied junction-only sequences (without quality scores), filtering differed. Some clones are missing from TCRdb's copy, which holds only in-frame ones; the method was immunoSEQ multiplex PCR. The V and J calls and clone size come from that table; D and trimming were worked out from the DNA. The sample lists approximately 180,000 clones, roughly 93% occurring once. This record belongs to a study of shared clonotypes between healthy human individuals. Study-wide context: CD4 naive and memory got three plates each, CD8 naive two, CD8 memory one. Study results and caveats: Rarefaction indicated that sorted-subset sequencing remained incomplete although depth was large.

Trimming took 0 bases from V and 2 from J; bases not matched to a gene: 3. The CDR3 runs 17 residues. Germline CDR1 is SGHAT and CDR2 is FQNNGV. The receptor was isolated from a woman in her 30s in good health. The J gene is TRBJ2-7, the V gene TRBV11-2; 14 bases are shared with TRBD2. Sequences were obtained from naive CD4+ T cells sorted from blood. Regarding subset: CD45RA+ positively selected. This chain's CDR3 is CASSLDTTSGRAYEQYF. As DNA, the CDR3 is TGTGCCAGCAGCTTAGATACGACTAGCGGGAGGGCCTACGAGCAGTACTTC. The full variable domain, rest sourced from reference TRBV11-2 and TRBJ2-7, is EAGVAQSPRYKIIEKRQSVAFWCNPISGHATLYWYQQILGQGPKLLIQFQNNGVVDDSQLPKDRFSAERLKGVDSTLKIQPAKLEDSAVYLCASSLDTTSGRAYEQYFGPGTRLTVT.